Below, 32 T cell receptor beta chains from the same sample are listed, as sequenced in a study of T cells in Graves' hyperthyroidism and ophthalmopathy. It was RNA transcripts that yielded the amplified TCR beta CDR3 regions. During a first-round RT-PCR of the TCR CDR3, the HTBI primer set was used. Via MiXCR, TCRdb re-called the multiplex PCR reads, giving one row per CDR3 protein. The table lists hundreds of thousands of distinct CDR3 sequences, roughly 50% of them singletons. Sequenced input: peripheral blood or thyroid tissue (not recorded which). The receptor set was obtained from a woman between 18 and 29 years old with Graves' hyperthyroidism.

The chain has TRBV7-9 and TRBJ1-2; possible D gene TRBD1, 6 bases. This CDR3 is 15 amino acids long. Trimming took 6 bases from V and 2 from J, leaving 16 bases between them. The germline V gene has CDR1 SEHNR and CDR2 FQNEAQ (reference sequence). The CDR3 spells CASSPPWGLNYGYTF. CDR3 bases: TGTGCCAGCAGTCCTCCTTGGGGGCTCAACTATGGCTACACCTTC.

The chain is built from TRBV20-1 and TRBJ2-7, with D perhaps TRBD1 (5 bases). This CDR3 is 14 amino acids long. CDR1 and CDR2 (germline): DFQATT, SNEGSKA (reference sequence). V gave up 3 bases and J gave up 0 bases, with 12 bases separating them. CDR3 amino acids: CSARDTTFSYEQYF. The CDR3 region has the DNA TGCAGTGCTAGGGACACAACCTTCTCCTACGAGCAGTACTTC.

This rearrangement joins TRBV7-9 to TRBJ1-1, with D maybe TRBD1 (5 bases). The CDR3 totals 15 residues. From germline, CDR1 is SEHNR and CDR2 FQNEAQ (reference sequence). Trimming removed 6 bases from V and 3 bases from J, with 17 bases in between. As DNA, the CDR3 is TGTGCCAGCAGGGGGGAGAGCGAGGGGTACACTGAAGCTTTCTTT. Translated, it gives CASRGESEGYTEAFF.

This sequence joins TRBV5-1 and TRBJ2-6; tentatively, D is TRBD2 (5 bases). Germline CDR1 reads SGHRS; CDR2 reads YFSETQ. Deletions cut 3 bases from V and 4 bases from J, with 8 bases between. The CDR3 runs 14 residues. The CDR3 DNA is TGCGCCAGCAGCTGGAGGATGGGGGCCAACGTCCTGACTTTC. Translation gives CASSWRMGANVLTF. Full variable domain (rest looked up from reference TRBV5-1 and TRBJ2-6): KAGVTQTPRYLIKTRGQQVTLSCSPISGHRSVSWYQQTPGQGLQFLFEYFSETQRNKGNFPGRFSGRQFSNSRSEMNVSTLELGDSALYLCASSWRMGANVLTFGAGSRLTVL.

V usage is TRBV24-1 and J usage is TRBJ2-3, with 10 bases aligning to TRBD2. The J segment lost 2 bases and the V segment lost 4 bases, leaving 5 bases of the junction unmatched. The CDR3 loop spans 16 amino acids. Germline V lookup: CDR1 KGHDR, CDR2 SFDVKD. CDR3 DNA sequence: TGTGCCACCAGTGACCCGAGCGGGAGGGACACAGATACGCAGTATTTT. This encodes CATSDPSGRDTDTQYF.

The sample holds one count of this clonotype. The V gene is TRBV2, the J gene TRBJ2-2; a possible D gene is TRBD2 (6 bases). CDR1 and CDR2 (germline): SNHLY, FYNNEI. Trimming removed 2 bases at V and 4 bases at J, with 8 bases between. This CDR3 has 14 residues. CDR3 sequence (DNA): TGTGCCAGCAGTGAAAAGACTAGCACCGGGGAGCTGTTTTTT. It translates to CASSEKTSTGELFF.

In its sample, this clonotype was seen once. One junction end disagrees with the germline gene, perhaps due to a read error. J is TRBJ1-1 and V is TRBV7-2, with 7 bases aligning to TRBD1. CDR3 length: 12 residues. Germline-derived CDR1 and CDR2 are SGHTA and FQGNSA. As DNA, the CDR3 is TGTGTCAGCAGCTTAGGGACAGTTGAAGCTTTCTTT. Translating gives CVSSLGTVEAFF.

The gene calls are TRBV14 and TRBJ1-5; D is unclear. Looked up from germline, CDR1 is SGHDN and CDR2 is FVKESK. The ends were cut back, 0 bases at V and 8 bases at J, with 23 bases in the middle. CDR3 size: 18 residues. CDR3 in amino acids: CASSQDESGRSVIKPQHF. As DNA, the CDR3 is TGTGCCAGCAGCCAAGATGAGTCAGGCAGGAGCGTAATCAAGCCCCAGCATTTT.

V is TRBV14 and J is TRBJ1-3, with D maybe TRBD1 (5 bases). The CDR3 is 13 residues long. Germline V gene sequence: CDR1 SGHDN, CDR2 FVKESK. With 6 bases removed from V and 8 bases from J, the gap between germline ends came to 14 bases. The CDR3 loop reads CASSFYLGDTIYF. The CDR3 nucleotides read TGTGCCAGCAGTTTTTATTTGGGGGACACCATATATTTT.

The chain carries TRBV7-9 and TRBJ1-1; weak D call: TRBD1 (6 bases). Germline loops: CDR1 SEHNR, CDR2 FQNEAQ (reference sequence). The CDR3 extends over 15 amino acids. V dropped 3 bases and J dropped 4 bases, with 15 bases sitting between them. The CDR3 here is CASSLVKGVATEAFF. CDR3 in DNA: TGTGCCAGCAGCTTGGTCAAGGGGGTGGCCACTGAAGCTTTCTTT. The full variable domain, with the rest looked up from reference TRBV7-9 and TRBJ1-1, is DTGVSQNPRHKITKRGQNVTFRCDPISEHNRLYWYRQTLGQGPEFLTYFQNEAQLEKSRLLSDRFSAERPKGSFSTLEIQRTEQGDSAMYLCASSLVKGVATEAFFGQGTRLTVV.

The chain joins TRBV19 to TRBJ1-2, with 8 bases aligning to TRBD1. The CDR3 is made up of 14 amino acids. In germline, CDR1 is LNHDA, CDR2 SQIVND (reference sequence). V was pared by 3 bases and J by 5 bases, with 5 bases of the junction left unmatched. This chain's CDR3 is CASSMGRGRYGYTF. In nucleotides, the CDR3 is TGTGCCAGTAGTATGGGCAGGGGGCGGTATGGCTACACCTTC.

In its sample, this clonotype was seen a few times. The V gene is TRBV2, the J gene TRBJ2-5; D is unclear. Trimming pared 5 bases from V and 1 base from J, leaving 5 bases between. This CDR3 is 12 amino acids long. CDR1 is SNHLY and CDR2 is FYNNEI in the germline V gene. The CDR3 sequence is CASSTLQETQYF. CDR3 nucleotides: TGTGCCAGCAGTACGCTCCAAGAGACCCAGTACTTC.

This rearrangement joins TRBV7-9 to TRBJ2-5; D unclear. Germline loops: CDR1 SEHNR, CDR2 FQNEAQ (reference sequence). The CDR3 consists of 12 residues. Trimming stripped 4 bases from V and 5 bases from J, with 8 bases between. CDR3 protein: CASSYVYETQYF. The CDR3 DNA reads TGTGCCAGCAGCTACGTCTACGAGACCCAGTACTTC. The whole variable domain, remainder taken from reference TRBV7-9 and TRBJ2-5, is DTGVSQNPRHKITKRGQNVTFRCDPISEHNRLYWYRQTLGQGPEFLTYFQNEAQLEKSRLLSDRFSAERPKGSFSTLEIQRTEQGDSAMYLCASSYVYETQYFGPGTRLLVL.

Turning to this clonotype: The junction departs from germline at one end; a sequencing error may be responsible. CDR3 amino acids: CASSYVTGVPLETQYF. Written as DNA, the CDR3 is TGTGCCAGCAGTTACGTGACAGGGGTTCCATTGGAGACCCAGTACTTC. The chain combines TRBV10-3 with TRBJ2-5; 8 bases agree with TRBD1. The CDR3 is 16 amino acids. Germline V gene sequence: CDR1 ENHRY, CDR2 SYGVKD.

Note on this clonotype: This may be a read error, as it is one base from a much larger clone. CDR3 sequence: CASTLTTNRGKLFF. The CDR3 DNA is TGTGCCAGCACCTTGACGACAAACCGTGGAAAACTGTTTTTT. The rearrangement uses TRBV7-8 and TRBJ1-4; D uncertain. The CDR3 is made up of 14 amino acids. Trimming pared 7 bases from V and 10 bases from J, leaving 19 bases between. In germline, CDR1 is SGHVS, CDR2 FQNEAQ.

This clonotype was detected only a few times. An end of the junction does not agree with germline; a read error may underlie this. This rearrangement joins TRBV10-3 to TRBJ1-5, with no clear D. The germline CDR1 and CDR2 sequences are ENHRY and SYGVKD. The CDR3 sequence is 16 residues long. The CDR3 nucleotides are TGTGCCAGCAGTGGGCATGGAGGCGGGAGCAATCAGCCCCAGCATTTT. The encoded protein is CASSGHGGGSNQPQHF.

CDR3: CASRAGGPFSGELFF. The CDR3, as DNA: TGTGCCAGCAGAGCGGGAGGGCCCTTTTCCGGGGAGCTGTTTTTT. The chain employs TRBV25-1 and TRBJ2-2, with 10 bases matching TRBD2. Germline CDR1 reads MGHDK; CDR2 reads SYGVNS. The length of the CDR3 is 15 residues. V was clipped by 6 bases and J by 6 bases; unmatched bases: 7.

For this clonotype: Compared with germline, one end of the junction differs, possibly owing to a read error. The genes are TRBV29-1 and TRBJ2-7; the D is unclear. There are 13 residues in the CDR3. Germline V gene lookup returns CDR1 SQVTM and CDR2 ANQGSEA. CDR3 coding DNA: TGCAGCGTTGTGAGGACCTTCTCCGACGAGCAGTACTTC. This gives the protein CSVVRTFSDEQYF.

This clonotype was observed a handful of times. J is TRBJ2-7 and V is TRBV6-5, with TRBD2 identical over 7 bases. Per germline, CDR1 MNHEY and CDR2 SVGAGI. This CDR3 contains 13 residues. With V trimmed by 6 bases and J by 3 bases, 5 bases remained unmatched. The CDR3 spells CASSPGGNYEQYF. The CDR3 bases are TGTGCCAGCAGCCCCGGGGGGAACTACGAGCAGTACTTC.

The V and J genes are TRBV24-1 and TRBJ1-1; 7 bases agree with TRBD1. Germline loops: CDR1 KGHDR, CDR2 SFDVKD. Trimming at V came to 4 bases and at J to 10 bases, leaving 8 bases not matched to a gene. The CDR3 runs 13 residues. This CDR3 is CATSDPTGLSAFF. The CDR3 bases are TGTGCCACCAGTGACCCGACAGGGCTTTCAGCTTTCTTT.

Ten or more counts support this clonotype. This may stem from a read error, because a much larger clone lies one nucleotide away. The rearrangement joins TRBV2 to TRBJ1-1; D possibly corresponds to TRBD1 (6 bases). V was clipped by 11 bases and J by 6 bases, with 13 bases between them. The germline V gene encodes CDR1 SNHLY and CDR2 FYNNEI. The CDR3 totals 11 residues. In DNA, the CDR3 is TGTGCCTCCTACAGGGATGCTGAAGCTTTCTTT. It translates to CASYRDAEAFF.

The chain uses TRBV24-1 and TRBJ2-3; 10 bases agree with TRBD2. Germline loops: CDR1 KGHDR, CDR2 SFDVKD. J was trimmed by 0 bases and V by 4 bases; bases with no gene match: 3. The CDR3 runs to 16 residues. CDR3 nucleotide sequence: TGTGCCACCAGTGACCTAGCGGGGGATAGCACAGATACGCAGTATTTT. This gives the protein CATSDLAGDSTDTQYF.

This clonotype occurred many times. This chain uses TRBV25-1 with TRBJ1-5; D is ambiguous. The CDR3 has 12 residues. Trimming left V 3 bases short and J 3 bases short, with 3 bases between. Germline loops: CDR1 MGHDK, CDR2 SYGVNS. The CDR3 DNA sequence: TGTGCCAGCAGTGAGTTCAATCAGCCCCAGCATTTT. Protein: CASSEFNQPQHF.

The chain combines TRBV7-2 with TRBJ1-2, with a tentative D call TRBD1 (5 bases). V was trimmed by 5 bases and J by 0 bases, leaving 10 bases between them. Germline V gives CDR1 SGHTA, CDR2 FQGNSA. The length of the CDR3 is 14 residues. The CDR3 region is CASSPRDPNYGYTF. The CDR3 DNA reads as TGTGCCAGCAGCCCCAGGGACCCTAACTATGGCTACACCTTC.

V and J are TRBV20-1 and TRBJ2-7, with D maybe TRBD2 (6 bases). The CDR3 is 13 residues long. The ends were cut back, 0 bases at V and 4 bases at J, with 10 bases in the middle. The germline gives CDR1 DFQATT, CDR2 SNEGSKA (reference sequence). Here the CDR3 DNA reads TGCAGTGCTAGAGATGTAGCGGAGTACGAGCAGTACTTC. Protein sequence: CSARDVAEYEQYF.

In this sample, this clonotype turned up a few times. This chain connects TRBV20-1 to TRBJ1-3, with 10 bases fitting TRBD1. This CDR3 spans 15 amino acids. V lost 3 bases to trimming and J lost 4 bases; unmatched junction nucleotides: 6. Germline loops: CDR1 DFQATT, CDR2 SNEGSKA (reference sequence). CDR3 sequence reads: CSARAGTGVGNTIYF. The CDR3 DNA sequence: TGCAGTGCTAGGGCGGGGACAGGGGTCGGAAACACCATATATTTT.

As for this clonotype: This may arise from a read error, as a much more abundant clone is one base away. The J gene is TRBJ2-2, the V gene TRBV2, with TRBD2 matching 12 bases. The trim removed 7 bases at V and 4 bases at J, leaving 4 bases unmatched. CDR1 SNHLY and CDR2 FYNNEI come from the germline V gene. This CDR3 contains 15 residues. The CDR3 DNA follows: TGTGCCAGCATCCTGGGACTAGCGGGCACCGGGGAGCTGTTTTTT. It specifies CASILGLAGTGELFF.

The rearrangement links TRBV11-1 to TRBJ2-7; 10 bases map to TRBD2. The CDR3 covers 17 residues. V gave up 1 base and J gave up 1 base; unmatched junction bases: 7. Germline V lookup: CDR1 SGHAT, CDR2 FQDESV (reference sequence). CDR3: CASSLEGLAKESYEQYF. CDR3 sequence (DNA): TGTGCCAGCAGCTTAGAGGGACTAGCGAAAGAATCCTACGAGCAGTACTTC.

This clonotype has ten or more counts. V and J are TRBV5-1 and TRBJ1-6; TRBD1 is a possible D gene (5 bases). This CDR3 region has 14 residues. Germline lookup yields CDR1 SGHRS and CDR2 YFSETQ. Trimming shortened V by 2 bases and J by 9 bases, and 12 bases separated the two germline ends. The CDR3 reads CASSLWTDSSPLHF. The CDR3 DNA reads TGCGCCAGCAGCTTATGGACCGACAGTTCACCCCTCCACTTT.

V is TRBV20-1 and J is TRBJ2-3; D perhaps matches TRBD1 (6 bases). This CDR3 has 14 amino acids. V was clipped by 1 base and J by 3 bases, with 11 bases between them. The V gene's germline CDR1 is DFQATT and CDR2 SNEGSKA (reference sequence). As DNA, the CDR3 is TGCAGTGCTAGAGGTGTGCAGGGGACAGATACGCAGTATTTT. This sequence encodes CSARGVQGTDTQYF.

This clonotype has a count of ten or more. CDR3 loop: CAISVGQGKDGYTF. The CDR3 nucleotides are TGTGCCATCAGTGTCGGGCAGGGGAAAGATGGCTACACCTTC. The chain employs TRBV10-3 and TRBJ1-2; D is perhaps TRBD1 (6 bases). Germline lookup yields CDR1 ENHRY and CDR2 SYGVKD. Trimming removed 4 bases from V and 6 bases from J, with 15 bases in between. The CDR3 has 14 residues.

There are a few counts of this clonotype. The V gene is TRBV7-3, the J gene TRBJ2-2; 14 bases are shared with TRBD2. Germline V CDR1 and CDR2: SGHTA, FQGTGA. The CDR3 totals 18 residues. With 3 bases clipped from V and 5 bases from J, the junction kept 8 bases outside the gene matches. CDR3 loop: CASSLGLAGASSTGELFF. The CDR3 DNA reads TGTGCCAGCAGCTTGGGACTAGCGGGAGCGAGTTCTACCGGGGAGCTGTTTTTT.